In its sample, the clone carrying this T cell receptor (beta chain) was seen a few times. The antigen is undetermined. These data originate in a study of regulatory T cells in long-lasting Graves disease. Points from the study as a whole: The number of shared public clonotypes was higher in persistent patients (approximately 2,600) than new patients (more than 850).

Indicated time point: newly diagnosed GD, antithyroid drugs for less than 3 months. With RNA extracted from PBMCs as input, the TCR library was made. Arm-PCR of CDR3 regions and iRepertoire HTBI primers were the basis on which TCR beta libraries were built. TCRdb reanalysed the multiplex PCR reads using MiXCR and keeps one entry per CDR3 protein. Of just over 600,000 distinct CDR3 sequences listed, around 17% are singletons. The V gene's germline CDR1 is SGHRS and CDR2 YFSETQ. The germline V and J ends were trimmed by 4 bases and 2 bases, with 10 bases remaining between them. This CDR3 is built from 13 residues. These data also formed part of another study, on T cells in Graves' hyperthyroidism and ophthalmopathy. That report adds: Exclusions: uncontrolled infection, other autoimmune disease, pregnancy, lactation. Most thyroid clonotypes expanded above 0.001 appeared in blood too.

The sample in question was peripheral blood mononuclear cells (PBMCs), obtained at new diagnosis, from a patient treated with antithyroid drugs. This receptor was identified in a woman in her twenties or thirties with Graves disease. The rearrangement joins TRBV5-1 to TRBJ2-7, with TRBD1 as a possible D gene (6 bases). This CDR3 is CASSRDIPYEQYF. CDR3 DNA sequence: TGCGCCAGCAGCCGGGACATACCCTACGAGCAGTACTTC.